This is a list of T cell receptor beta chains from one sample in a study of T-cell memory formation after mild COVID-19. TCRdb re-called the 5' RACE reads with MiXCR, one entry per CDR3 protein. The sample records 560,000 or so distinct CDR3 sequences, 17% being singletons. The sequenced sample consisted of PBMCs or a T cell subset sorted from them (not recorded which). These receptors were collected from an adult woman who had mild COVID-19 (a few samples of this study predate the infection). Cell type and time point are not known. Both conserved end residues are part of each CDR3. The order of the fields is CDR3 DNA, CDR3 protein, D gene, J gene, V gene, clone size. A D gene is named only where the DNA matches it firmly. Expanded clones get a size class; other rows say once, few or many, or leave the size out.

TGTGCCAGCAGCCAAGTGGGGACTACAGATACGCAGTATTTT	CASSQVGTTDTQYF	-	TRBJ2-3	TRBV3-1	-
TGTGCCAGCAGGCCACCGTGGGGAAGCGGGGGGAGGACCTACGAGCAGTACTTC	CASRPPWGSGGRTYEQYF	TRBD2	TRBJ2-7	TRBV6-5	-
TGTGCCAGCAGATTATACCGGGACATTTATCAGCCCCAGCATTTT	CASRLYRDIYQPQHF	-	TRBJ1-5	TRBV28	many
TGCGCCAGCAGCTTTGACAGGATCGTGGGGACTGAAGCTTTCTTT	CASSFDRIVGTEAFF	-	TRBJ1-1	TRBV5-1	few
TGCAGTGCTAGAGAAGCTGGGTCTGAGCAGTTCTTC	CSAREAGSEQFF	-	TRBJ2-1	TRBV20-1	-
TGTGCCAGCAGCTTATGGGGGGAAGAAGCCGGGGAGCTGTTTTTT	CASSLWGEEAGELFF	-	TRBJ2-2	TRBV11-3	-
TGCGCCAGCAGCTTAGAAGTTAGAGGAGGCTACACCTTC	CASSLEVRGGYTF	-	TRBJ1-2	TRBV5-1	few
TGTGCCAGCAGCTTGGTGTCCAGCAACAATCAGCCCCAGCATTTT	CASSLVSSNNQPQHF	-	TRBJ1-5	TRBV5-5	-
TGTGCCAGCAGAGAACTAGCGGGAGGTTTCACAGATACGCAGTATTTT	CASRELAGGFTDTQYF	TRBD2	TRBJ2-3	TRBV7-9	few
TGCGCCAGCAGCCTCGGACTAGCGGGAGTAGGGACAGATACGCAGTATTTT	CASSLGLAGVGTDTQYF	TRBD2	TRBJ2-3	TRBV4-1	-
TGTGCCAGCAGCGTAGGACTAGTCACAGATACGCAGTATTTT	CASSVGLVTDTQYF	-	TRBJ2-3	TRBV9	-
TGTGCCAGCTCACGGGAGCGGGAGTCAGGTGAGCAGTTCTTC	CASSRERESGEQFF	TRBD2	TRBJ2-1	TRBV18	-
TGTGCCAGCAATGATTACAATCAGCCCCAGCATTTT	CASNDYNQPQHF	-	TRBJ1-5	TRBV6-2/TRBV6-3	-
TGTGCCAGCAGCCAAGATAACGGGATACGGCGCGAGCAGTACTTC	CASSQDNGIRREQYF	-	TRBJ2-7	TRBV3-1	-